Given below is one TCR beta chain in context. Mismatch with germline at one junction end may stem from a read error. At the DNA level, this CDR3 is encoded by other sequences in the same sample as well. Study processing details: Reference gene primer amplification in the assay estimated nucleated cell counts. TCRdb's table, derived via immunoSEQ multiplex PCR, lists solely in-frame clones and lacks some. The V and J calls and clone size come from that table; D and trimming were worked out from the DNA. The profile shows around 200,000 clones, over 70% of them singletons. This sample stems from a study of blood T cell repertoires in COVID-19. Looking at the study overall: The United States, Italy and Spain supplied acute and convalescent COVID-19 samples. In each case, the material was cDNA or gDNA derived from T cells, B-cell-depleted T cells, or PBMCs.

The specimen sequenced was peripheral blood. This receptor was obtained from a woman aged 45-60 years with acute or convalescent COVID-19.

The CDR3 sequence is CASSLARTSMEDEQFF. CDR3 coding DNA: TGTGCCAGCAGCTTAGCCCGGACTAGCATGGAGGATGAACAGTTCTTC. This chain joins TRBV11-3 and TRBJ2-1, with 8 bases matching TRBD2. Germline V gene lookup returns CDR1 SGHNT and CDR2 YENEEA. This CDR3 comprises 16 residues.